This T cell receptor (beta chain) came from a study of molecular identifiers for immune sequencing clone quantification. Trimming cost V 5 bases and J 5 bases, with 15 bases left between them. Germline V gene data show CDR1 as LNHDA and CDR2 as SQIVND (reference sequence). The CDR3 sequence is 14 residues long. One entry per CDR3 protein results from TCRdb running MiXCR on the PCR reads. The table includes under 650,000 distinct CDR3 sequences, about 20% detected once. J is TRBJ1-1 and V is TRBV19; no clear D. The sequencing sample was made of naive CD8+ T cells from blood, with Jurkat cell RNA spiked in. Specified subset: FACS-sorted CD8+CD4-CCR7+CD45RA+ naive T cells. The TCR sequence derives from a human donor in good health. Some libraries in this study had Jurkat cell RNA spiked in. The DNA of the CDR3 is TGTGCCAGTAGTTCAGGACCCCCAATAACTGAAGCTTTCTTT. Amino acids: CASSSGPPITEAFF. Complete variable domain (other parts from reference TRBV19 and TRBJ1-1): DGGITQSPKYLFRKEGQNVTLSCEQNLNHDAMYWYRQDPGQGLRLIYYSQIVNDFQKGDIAEGYSVSREKKESFPLTVTSAQKNPTAFYLCASSSGPPITEAFFGQGTRLTVV.